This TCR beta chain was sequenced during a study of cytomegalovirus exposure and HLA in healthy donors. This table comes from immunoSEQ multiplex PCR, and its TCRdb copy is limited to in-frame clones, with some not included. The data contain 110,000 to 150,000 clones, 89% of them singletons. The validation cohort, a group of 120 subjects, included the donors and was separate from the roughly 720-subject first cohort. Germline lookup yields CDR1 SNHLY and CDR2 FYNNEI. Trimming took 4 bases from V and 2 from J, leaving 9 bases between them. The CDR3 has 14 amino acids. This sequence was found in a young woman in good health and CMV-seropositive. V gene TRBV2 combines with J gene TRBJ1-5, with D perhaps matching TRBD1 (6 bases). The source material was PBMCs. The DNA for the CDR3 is TGTGCCAGCAGTGGCAGGGGAGGCAATCAGCCCCAGCATTTT. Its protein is CASSGRGGNQPQHF.